Reported below is one TCR beta chain. This clonotype appeared many times. What antigen it recognizes has not been identified. Base-call qualities are not available, and no considerably larger clone is one nucleotide away. These data are taken from a study of T-cell memory formation after mild COVID-19 (dated by TCRdb to the early 2020s). For the study in its entirety: Most TCR sequence clusters were specific to one of the two donors. Two young, previously healthy adult volunteers made up the cohort, one male and one female. In a couple of donors, T-cell clones that expanded and contracted after mild COVID-19 were followed by sequencing TCRalpha and TCRbeta repertoires longitudinally. Results the study describes overall, beyond this receptor: SARS-CoV-2 specificity was not confirmed for the second-wave clones peaking on day 37. Some responding clones were detected in pre-infection memory, suggesting pre-existing cross-reactive memory T cells joined the SARS-CoV-2 response. The study covered only two mild cases, and larger cohorts including severe cases with pre-infection samples were considered necessary. Balanced CD4/CD8 phenotypes were observed for clones contracting from day 15 to 85, whereas a bias towards CD4+ was observed for a second wave of clones expanding from day 15 to 37. Contracting CD4+ clones were found mainly in CM and EM memory subsets, while CD8+ clones were enriched in EMRA.

Ficoll-Paque density gradient centrifugation was the method used to isolate PBMCs. These reads were obtained on an Illumina NovaSeq 6000. TCRalpha and TCRbeta cDNA libraries were constructed by 5'RACE with constant-segment primers, with sample barcodes and unique molecular identifiers being introduced. Trizol reagent was used to extract RNA from every sample. Library amplification was performed in two PCR steps, and a second sample barcode and Illumina TruSeq adapters were introduced in the second step. Sequencing of libraries was performed on an Illumina NovaSeq with 2 x 150 bp paired-end reads. The original pipeline was this. The reads were demultiplexed and collapsed into UMI-guided consensus sequences using migec v1.2.7. Using mixcr v2.1.11, UMI consensuses were aligned to TRA and TRB V and J templates and then assembled into clonotypes. A clonotype was counted as expanded or contracted only if both edgeR and NoisET called the change significant, with noise models trained on biological replicates. For edgeR calls, the cutoffs were a false discovery rate-adjusted p below 0.01 and a log2 fold-change threshold of 1. As an exploratory analysis of dynamics, max-normalized trajectories of the 1000 most abundant clonotypes were examined with PCA combined with hierarchical clustering. Each responding clone was given a CD4 or CD8 phenotype based on the CD4+ and CD8+ repertoires, which had been sequenced separately. The public reads were run again by TCRdb, first through fastp at Q25 and then through MiXCR, and only productive beta chains were kept. Each entry merges the rows of one CDR3 protein and shows their most common DNA and genes. These V and J calls derive from TCRdb rather than the authors' analysis. The sample table records roughly 310,000 distinct CDR3 sequences; approximately 15% of these occur just once. About 20% of the sample rests with the top ten.

For CDR1 and CDR2, the germline V gene lists SGHVS and FQNEAQ. V sheds 2 bases and J sheds 9 bases, leaving 13 bases between their ends. Its CDR3 holds 13 amino acids, cysteine through phenylalanine. Here the CDR3 DNA is all that survives: 39 bases in frame from base 1. Sample: PBMCs or a T cell subset sorted from them (not recorded which). The V and J segments used are TRBV7-8 and TRBJ2-5; the D region possibly corresponds to TRBD1 (6 bases align). The receptor's source is a young man who had mild COVID-19 (a few samples of this study predate the infection). The sample titles of this study are shuffled in the database, so cell type and time point are left out; the donor was told from shared clones. CDR3 sequence: CASSLPRQDSQYF. The base sequence is TGTGCCAGCAGCTTACCCCGACAGGACTCCCAGTACTTC.